This T cell receptor beta chain was captured in a study of blood T cells in healthy people across ages. Study observations and caveats: Lack of knowledge of donor CMV status possibly confounded expanded clonotype changes. TCR beta diversity correlated strongly with naive T cell percentage.

Worth noting for this clonotype: What it binds is not known.

Extraction yielded at least 6 micrograms of total RNA per sample. Germline CDR1 and CDR2: SGHRS and YFSETQ. The junction had 10 bases not matched to a gene; V was cut back by 4 bases and J by 6 bases. The CDR3 runs 16 residues. Next came a second PCR, run for about 7 to 12 cycles, which used a sample-barcoded 5' primer along with a J-beta primer mix. TCRdb itself ran the 5' RACE reads through MiXCR, one entry per CDR3 protein. Here the sample spans 1.5 million to 1.8 million distinct CDR3 sequences, roughly two fifths being singletons. Source material: blood. The receptor was derived from a woman in her late teens or twenties in good health. The chain carries TRBV5-1 and TRBJ2-3; 11 bases match TRBD2. The CDR3 reads CASSPGILAGADTQYF. The CDR3 DNA sequence: TGCGCCAGCAGCCCGGGAATACTAGCGGGGGCCGATACGCAGTATTTT.